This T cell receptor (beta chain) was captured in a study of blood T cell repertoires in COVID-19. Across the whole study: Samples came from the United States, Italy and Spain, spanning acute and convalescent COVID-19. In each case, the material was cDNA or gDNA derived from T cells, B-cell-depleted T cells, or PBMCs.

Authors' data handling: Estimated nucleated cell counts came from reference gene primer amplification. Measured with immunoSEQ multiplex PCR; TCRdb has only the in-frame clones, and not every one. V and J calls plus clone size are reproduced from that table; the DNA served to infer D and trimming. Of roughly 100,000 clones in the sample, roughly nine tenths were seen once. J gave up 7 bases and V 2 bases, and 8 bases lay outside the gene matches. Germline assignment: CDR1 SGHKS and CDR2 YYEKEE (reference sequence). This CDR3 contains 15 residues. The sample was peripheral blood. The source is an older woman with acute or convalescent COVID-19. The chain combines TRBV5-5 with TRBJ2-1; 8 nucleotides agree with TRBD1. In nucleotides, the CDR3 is TGTGCCAGCAGCTTCGAAGGACAGGGATATAATGAGCAGTTCTTC. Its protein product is CASSFEGQGYNEQFF.